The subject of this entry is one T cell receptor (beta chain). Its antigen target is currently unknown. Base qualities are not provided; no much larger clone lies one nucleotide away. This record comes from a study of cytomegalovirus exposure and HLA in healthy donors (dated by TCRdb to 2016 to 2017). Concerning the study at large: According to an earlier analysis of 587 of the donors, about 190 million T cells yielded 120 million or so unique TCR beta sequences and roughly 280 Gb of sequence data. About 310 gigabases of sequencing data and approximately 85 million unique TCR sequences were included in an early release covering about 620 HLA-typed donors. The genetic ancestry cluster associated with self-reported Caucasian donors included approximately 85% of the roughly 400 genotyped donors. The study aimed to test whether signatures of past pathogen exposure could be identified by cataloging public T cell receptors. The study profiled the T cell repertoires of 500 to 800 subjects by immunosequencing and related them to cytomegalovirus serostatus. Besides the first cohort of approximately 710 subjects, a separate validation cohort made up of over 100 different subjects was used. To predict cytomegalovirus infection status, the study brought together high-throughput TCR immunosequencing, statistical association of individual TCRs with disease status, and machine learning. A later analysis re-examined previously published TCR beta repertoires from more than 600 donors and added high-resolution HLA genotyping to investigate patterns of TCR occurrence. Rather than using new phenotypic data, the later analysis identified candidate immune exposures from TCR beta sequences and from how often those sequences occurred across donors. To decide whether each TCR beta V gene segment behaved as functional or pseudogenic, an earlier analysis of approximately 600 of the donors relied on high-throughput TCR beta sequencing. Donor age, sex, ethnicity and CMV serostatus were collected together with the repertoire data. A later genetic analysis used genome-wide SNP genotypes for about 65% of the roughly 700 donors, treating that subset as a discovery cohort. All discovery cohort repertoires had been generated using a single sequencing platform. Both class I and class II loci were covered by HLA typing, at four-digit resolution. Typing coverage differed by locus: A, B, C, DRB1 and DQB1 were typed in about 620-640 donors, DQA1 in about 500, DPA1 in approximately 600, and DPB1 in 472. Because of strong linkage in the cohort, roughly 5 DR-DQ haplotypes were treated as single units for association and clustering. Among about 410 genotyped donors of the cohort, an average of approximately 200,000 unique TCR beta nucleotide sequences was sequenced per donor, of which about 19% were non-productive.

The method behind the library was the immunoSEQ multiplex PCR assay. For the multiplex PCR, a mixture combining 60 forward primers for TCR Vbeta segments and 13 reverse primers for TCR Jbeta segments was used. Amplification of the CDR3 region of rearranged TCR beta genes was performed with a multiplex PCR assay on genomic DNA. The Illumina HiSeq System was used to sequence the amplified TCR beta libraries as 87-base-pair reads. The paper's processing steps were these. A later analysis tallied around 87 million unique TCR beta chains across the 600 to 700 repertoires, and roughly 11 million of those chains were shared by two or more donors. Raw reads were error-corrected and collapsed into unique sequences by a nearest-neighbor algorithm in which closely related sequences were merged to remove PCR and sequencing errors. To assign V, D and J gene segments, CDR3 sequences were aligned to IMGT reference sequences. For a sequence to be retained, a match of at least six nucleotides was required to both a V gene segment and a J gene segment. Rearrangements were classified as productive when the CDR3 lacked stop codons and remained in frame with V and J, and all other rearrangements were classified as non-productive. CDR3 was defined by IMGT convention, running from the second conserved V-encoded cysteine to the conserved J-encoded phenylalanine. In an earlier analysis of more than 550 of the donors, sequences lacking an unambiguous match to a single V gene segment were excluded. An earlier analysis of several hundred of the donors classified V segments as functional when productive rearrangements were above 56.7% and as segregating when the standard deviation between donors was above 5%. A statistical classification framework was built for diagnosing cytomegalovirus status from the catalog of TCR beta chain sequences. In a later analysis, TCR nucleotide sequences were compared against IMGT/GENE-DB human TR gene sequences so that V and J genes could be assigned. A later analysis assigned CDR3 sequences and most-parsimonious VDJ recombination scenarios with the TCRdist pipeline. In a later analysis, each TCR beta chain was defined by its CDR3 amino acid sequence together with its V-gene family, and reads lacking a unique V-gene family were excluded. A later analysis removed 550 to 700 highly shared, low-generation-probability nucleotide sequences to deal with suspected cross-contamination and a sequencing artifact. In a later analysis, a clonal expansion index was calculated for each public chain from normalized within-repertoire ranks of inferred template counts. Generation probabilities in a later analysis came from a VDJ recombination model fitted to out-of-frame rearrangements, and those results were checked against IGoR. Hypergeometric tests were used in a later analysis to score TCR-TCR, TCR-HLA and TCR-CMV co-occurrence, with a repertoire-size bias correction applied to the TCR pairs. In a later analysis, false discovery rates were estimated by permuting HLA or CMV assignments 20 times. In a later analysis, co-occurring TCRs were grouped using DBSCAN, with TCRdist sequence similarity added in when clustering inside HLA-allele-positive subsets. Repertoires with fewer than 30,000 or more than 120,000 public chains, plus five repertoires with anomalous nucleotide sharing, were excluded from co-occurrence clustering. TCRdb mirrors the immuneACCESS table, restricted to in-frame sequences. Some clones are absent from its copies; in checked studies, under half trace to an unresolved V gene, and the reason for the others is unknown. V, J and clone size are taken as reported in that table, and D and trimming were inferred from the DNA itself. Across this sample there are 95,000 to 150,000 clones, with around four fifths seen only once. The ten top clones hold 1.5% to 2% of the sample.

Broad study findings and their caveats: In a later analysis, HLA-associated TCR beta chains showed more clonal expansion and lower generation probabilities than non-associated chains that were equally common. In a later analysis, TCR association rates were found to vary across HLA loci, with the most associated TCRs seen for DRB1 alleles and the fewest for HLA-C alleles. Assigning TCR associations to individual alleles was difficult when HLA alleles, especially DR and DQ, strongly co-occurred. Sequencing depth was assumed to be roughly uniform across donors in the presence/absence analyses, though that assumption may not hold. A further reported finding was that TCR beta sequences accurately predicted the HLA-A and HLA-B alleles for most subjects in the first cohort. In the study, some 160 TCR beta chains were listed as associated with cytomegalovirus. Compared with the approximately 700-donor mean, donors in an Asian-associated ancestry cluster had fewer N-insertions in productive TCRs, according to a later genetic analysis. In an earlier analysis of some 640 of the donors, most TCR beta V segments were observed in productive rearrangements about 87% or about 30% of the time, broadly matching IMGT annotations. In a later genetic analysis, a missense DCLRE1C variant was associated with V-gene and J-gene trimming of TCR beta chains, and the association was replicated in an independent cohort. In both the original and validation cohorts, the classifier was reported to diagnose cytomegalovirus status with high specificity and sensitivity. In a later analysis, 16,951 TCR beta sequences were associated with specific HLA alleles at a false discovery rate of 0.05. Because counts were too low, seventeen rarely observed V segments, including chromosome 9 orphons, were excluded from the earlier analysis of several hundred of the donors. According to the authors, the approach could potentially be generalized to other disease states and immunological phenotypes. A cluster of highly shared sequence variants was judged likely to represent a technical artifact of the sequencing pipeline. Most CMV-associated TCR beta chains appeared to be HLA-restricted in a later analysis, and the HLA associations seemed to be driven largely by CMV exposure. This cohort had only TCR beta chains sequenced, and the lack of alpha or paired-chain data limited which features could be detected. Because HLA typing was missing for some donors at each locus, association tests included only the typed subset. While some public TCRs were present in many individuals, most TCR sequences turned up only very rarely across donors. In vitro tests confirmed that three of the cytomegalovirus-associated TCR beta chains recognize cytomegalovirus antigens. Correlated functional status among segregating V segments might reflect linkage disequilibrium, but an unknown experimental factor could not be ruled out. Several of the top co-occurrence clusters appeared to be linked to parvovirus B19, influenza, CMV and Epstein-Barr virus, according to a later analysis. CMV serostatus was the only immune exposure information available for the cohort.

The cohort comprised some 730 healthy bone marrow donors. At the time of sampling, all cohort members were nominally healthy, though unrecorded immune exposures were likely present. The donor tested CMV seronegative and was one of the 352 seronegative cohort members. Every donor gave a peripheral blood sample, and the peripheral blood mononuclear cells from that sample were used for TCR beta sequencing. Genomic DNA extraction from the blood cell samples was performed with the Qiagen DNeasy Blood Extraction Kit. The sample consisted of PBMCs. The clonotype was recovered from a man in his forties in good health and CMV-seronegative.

The nucleotide sequence reads as follows: TGTGCCAGCAGCAAACAGGGGTGGGAGACCCAGTACTTC. Its translation is CASSKQGWETQYF. Recombination joined TRBV11-2 with TRBJ2-5; 7 central nucleotides agree with TRBD1. CDR1 and CDR2 (SGHAT, FQNNGV) derive from the germline V gene. V trim: 5 bases; J trim: 5 bases; unmatched bases: 5. The CDR3 holds 13 amino acids from the cysteine to the phenylalanine. Only the CDR3 region is kept as DNA, spanning 39 bases read in frame from base 1.